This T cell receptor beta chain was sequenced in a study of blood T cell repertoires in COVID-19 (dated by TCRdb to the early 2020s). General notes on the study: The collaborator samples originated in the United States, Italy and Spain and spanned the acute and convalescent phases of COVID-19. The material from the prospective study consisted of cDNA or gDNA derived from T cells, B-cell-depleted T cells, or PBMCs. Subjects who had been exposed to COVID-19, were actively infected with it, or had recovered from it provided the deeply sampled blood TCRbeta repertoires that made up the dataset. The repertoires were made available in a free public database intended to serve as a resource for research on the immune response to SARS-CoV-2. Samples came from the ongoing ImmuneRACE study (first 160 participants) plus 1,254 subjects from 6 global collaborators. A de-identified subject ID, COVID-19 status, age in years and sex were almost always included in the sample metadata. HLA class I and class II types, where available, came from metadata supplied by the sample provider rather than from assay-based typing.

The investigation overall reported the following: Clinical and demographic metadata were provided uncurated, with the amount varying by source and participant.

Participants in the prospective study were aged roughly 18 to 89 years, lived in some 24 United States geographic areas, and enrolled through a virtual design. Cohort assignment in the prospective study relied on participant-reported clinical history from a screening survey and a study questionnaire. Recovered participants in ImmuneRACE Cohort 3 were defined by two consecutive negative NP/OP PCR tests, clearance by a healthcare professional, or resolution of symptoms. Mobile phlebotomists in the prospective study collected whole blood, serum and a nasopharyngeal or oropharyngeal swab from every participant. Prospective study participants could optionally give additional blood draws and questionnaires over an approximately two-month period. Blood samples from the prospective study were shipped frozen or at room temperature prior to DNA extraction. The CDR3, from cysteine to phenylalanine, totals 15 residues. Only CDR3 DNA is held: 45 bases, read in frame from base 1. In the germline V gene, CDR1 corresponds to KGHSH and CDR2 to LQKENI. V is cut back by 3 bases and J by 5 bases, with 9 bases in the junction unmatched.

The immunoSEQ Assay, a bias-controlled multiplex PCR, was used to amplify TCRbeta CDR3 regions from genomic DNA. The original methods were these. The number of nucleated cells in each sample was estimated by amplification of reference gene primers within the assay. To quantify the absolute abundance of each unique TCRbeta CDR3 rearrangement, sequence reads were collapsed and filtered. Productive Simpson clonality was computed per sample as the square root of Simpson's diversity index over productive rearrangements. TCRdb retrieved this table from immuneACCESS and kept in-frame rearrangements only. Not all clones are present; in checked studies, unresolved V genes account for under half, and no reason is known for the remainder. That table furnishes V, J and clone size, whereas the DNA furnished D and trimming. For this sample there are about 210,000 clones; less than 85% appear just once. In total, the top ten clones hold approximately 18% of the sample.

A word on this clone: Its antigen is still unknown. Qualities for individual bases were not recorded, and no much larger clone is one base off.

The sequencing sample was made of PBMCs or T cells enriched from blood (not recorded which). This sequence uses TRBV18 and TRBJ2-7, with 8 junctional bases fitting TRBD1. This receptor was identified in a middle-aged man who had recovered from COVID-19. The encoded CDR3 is CASSPSSDRVNEQYF. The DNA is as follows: TGTGCCAGCTCACCCAGTTCGGACAGGGTTAACGAGCAGTACTTC.